This T cell receptor beta chain was documented in a study of blood T cell repertoires in COVID-19. TCRdb's table, derived via immunoSEQ multiplex PCR, lists solely in-frame clones and lacks some. The sample records 200,000 to 300,000 clones, just under 85% being singletons. The J segment lost 8 bases and the V segment lost 4 bases, leaving 6 bases of the junction unmatched. Germline-derived CDR1 and CDR2 are SGHRS and YFSETQ. The CDR3 is made up of 14 amino acids. This clonotype originated in a woman at least 80 years old with acute or convalescent COVID-19. The sequencing input was peripheral blood. V gene TRBV5-1 combines with J gene TRBJ1-4, with TRBD1 matching over 9 bases. CDR3 protein: CASSPGTGSEKLFF. As DNA, the CDR3 is TGCGCCAGCAGCCCCGGGACAGGGTCGGAAAAACTGTTTTTT.